The 18 T cell receptor beta chains below were found in one sample sequenced in a study of tissue T cells after allogeneic stem cell transplantation. Time point described: mouse harvest day 14 after allogeneic transplant. Mouse grafts combined 10^7 T-cell-depleted bone marrow cells with 10^6 splenic CD5+ T cells. Measured with immunoSEQ multiplex PCR; TCRdb has only the in-frame clones, and not every one. The sample gives 2,000 or so clones, roughly 47% of which show up once; roughly 18% is in the top ten. Source material: gut tissue. The receptors come from a female BALB/c mouse given C57BL/6 T cells with graft-versus-host disease after an allogeneic hematopoietic cell transplant.

Remarks on this clone: Gene labels here are mouse ones. Partial CDR3 DNA: TGTGGTGCCGCCGGGACAACAAACTCCGACTACACC. Encoded protein: CGAAGTTNSDYT. The whole CDR3 region reads CGAAGTTNSDYTF. The chain employs TRBV20 and TRBJ1-2; possible D gene TRBD1, 6 bases. The read ends 1 residue before the CDR3 terminus; that terminus is restored from the germline J gene. This CDR3 spans 13 amino acids. With 6 bases removed from V and 0 bases from J, the gap between germline ends came to 11 bases. CDR1 is GFQATS and CDR2 is STVNSAI in the germline V gene.

This clone was counted only a few times. The gene names given are mouse names. The read comes to an end 1 residue before the CDR3 does, leaving the germline J gene to fill in the end. The chain links TRBV3 to TRBJ2-7; 8 bases align to TRBD2. The V gene end was trimmed by 6 bases and the J gene end by 0 bases; junction bases not matched to a gene: 1. CDR1 SNHLY and CDR2 FYNGKV come from the germline V gene (reference sequence). CDR3 length: 13 amino acids. The CDR3 reads CASRTGDSYEQYF. The DNA read from the CDR3 is TGTGCCAGCAGGACTGGGGACTCCTATGAACAGTAC. Looking up the rest from reference TRBV3 and TRBJ2-7 gives the full variable domain: GPKVLQIPSHQIIDMGQMVTLNCDPVSNHLYFYWYKQILGQQMEFLVNFYNGKVMEKSKLFKDQFSVERPDGSYFTLKIQPTALEDSAVYFCASRTGDSYEQYFGPGTRLTVL.

In the case of this clone: Gene names refer to mouse genes. The CDR3 extends 1 residue past the end of the read, so its final part is completed from the germline J gene. This chain joins TRBV23 and TRBJ2-1. Germline-derived CDR1 and CDR2 are KGHTA and FQNQQP. The CDR3 is 15 amino acids. CDR3 amino acids: CSSSQSGTVYAEQFF. The DNA read from the CDR3 is TGCTCCAGCAGTCAATCGGGGACGGTCTATGCTGAGCAGTTC.

Turning to this clone: Gene names are the mouse ones. CDR3 DNA (partial): TGTGCCAGCAGCCAAGAAGGAACTGGGGGGGACCAAGACACCCAGTAC. It specifies CASSQEGTGGDQDTQY. The entire CDR3 reads CASSQEGTGGDQDTQYF. The V call is TRBV2, the J call TRBJ2-5; 10 bases fit TRBD2. With the read ending 1 residue before the CDR3 end, the germline J gene is used to fill in that end. This CDR3 has 17 residues. Germline loops: CDR1 LGHNA, CDR2 YSYQKL. V lost 0 bases, J lost 1 base, and 4 bases stayed unmatched.

Turning to this clone: The genes and germline here are from mouse. From the germline J gene comes the end of the CDR3, since the read stops 1 residue before it. The rearrangement links TRBV26 to TRBJ1-4; no firm D call. The germline V and J ends were trimmed by 2 bases and 8 bases, with 3 bases remaining between them. The CDR3 contains 11 residues. Looked up from germline, CDR1 is KGHPV and CDR2 is FQNQEV (reference sequence). Partial CDR3 DNA: TGTGCCAGCAGTCTGCGAGAAAGATTATTT. Protein: CASSLRERLF. The entire CDR3 protein reads CASSLRERLFF.

About this clone: The gene names given are mouse names. The CDR3 end falls 1 residue outside the read, so it is completed with the germline J gene. V is TRBV13-2 and J is TRBJ1-5; 8 bases are shared with TRBD1. J gave up 2 bases and V 3 bases, and 1 base lay outside the gene matches. The CDR3 totals 14 residues. CDR1 and CDR2 from the germline V gene are NNHNN and SYGAGS (reference sequence). Here the CDR3 reads CASGGGQDNQAPLF. Incomplete CDR3 DNA: TGTGCCAGCGGTGGGGGACAGGACAACCAGGCTCCGCTT.

On this clone: Gene names are mouse gene names. From the germline J gene comes the end of the CDR3, since the read stops 1 residue before it. J is TRBJ2-2 and V is TRBV13-2; 9 bases line up with TRBD1. CDR3 length equals 13 residues. Germline lookup yields CDR1 NNHNN and CDR2 SYGAGS (reference sequence). The J segment lost 4 bases and the V segment lost 9 bases, leaving 4 bases of the junction unmatched. CDR3 DNA, as far as it was read: TGTGCCAAGGACAGGGGAGGCACCGGGCAGCTCTAC. It specifies CAKDRGGTGQLY. In full, the CDR3 reads CAKDRGGTGQLYF.

A remark on this clone: All gene names here are mouse names. The CDR3 end falls 1 residue outside the read, so it is completed with the germline J gene. This chain uses TRBV26 with TRBJ2-7; D is unresolved. There are 12 residues in the CDR3. Germline CDR1 reads KGHPV; CDR2 reads FQNQEV (reference sequence). Trimming shortened V by 3 bases and J by 0 bases, and 3 bases separated the two germline ends. This CDR3 is CASSLSSYEQYF. The CDR3 bases that were read are TGTGCCAGCAGTCTTAGCTCCTATGAACAGTAC.

Turning to this clone: Gene labels here are mouse ones. The missing CDR3 end, 1 residue past where the read stops, is filled in from the germline J gene. The rearrangement uses TRBV15 and TRBJ2-5; D not resolved. V was cut by 1 base and J by 0 bases, with 2 bases left in between. Germline V CDR1 and CDR2: SGHND, FRSKSL. This CDR3 comprises 13 residues. The covered CDR3 bases are TGTGCCAGCAGTTTAGGCAACCAAGACACCCAGTAC. It yields the protein CASSLGNQDTQY. The CDR3 in full is CASSLGNQDTQYF. The whole variable domain, filled in from reference TRBV15 and TRBJ2-5, reads DAGVTQTPRHEVAEKGQTIILKCEPVSGHNDLFWYRQTKIQGLELLSYFRSKSLMEDGGAFKDRFKAEMLNSSFSTLKIQPTEPKDSAVYLCASSLGNQDTQYFGPGTRLLVL.

In the case of this clone: The genes and germline here are from mouse. CDR3 DNA, as far as it was read: TGTGCCAGCAGTCTGTCCGGGACAGGGTATGCTGAGCAGTTC. Translated: CASSLSGTGYAEQF. The CDR3 in full is CASSLSGTGYAEQFF. V is TRBV26 and J is TRBJ2-1; 9 positions match TRBD1. The CDR3 end lies 1 residue beyond the end of the read and is filled in from the germline J gene. V dropped 0 bases and J dropped 4; count of bases not matched to a gene: 1. Germline V CDR1 and CDR2: KGHPV, FQNQEV (reference sequence). CDR3 length equals 15 residues.

This clone counts as large (0.1 to 1%). Gene names follow the mouse nomenclature. Read coverage stops 1 residue before the CDR3 terminus; the germline J gene supplies the remainder. The genes are TRBV29 and TRBJ2-7, with D hard to call. V dropped 4 bases and J dropped 3 bases, with 4 bases sitting between them. The CDR3 is 11 residues long. The V gene's germline CDR1 is MSHET and CDR2 SYDVDS. CDR3 DNA, as far as it was read: TGTGCTAGCAGTTCCATCTATGAACAGTAC. It yields the protein CASSSIYEQY. The whole CDR3 sequence is CASSSIYEQYF.

About this clone itself: Mouse gene names apply. The read falls 1 residue short of the CDR3 end, and the missing part is taken from the germline J gene. The J gene is TRBJ1-1, the V gene TRBV23. The CDR3 length is 13 residues. CDR1 and CDR2 (germline): KGHTA, FQNQQP. CDR3 bases read: TGCTCCAGCAGTCAAACGGGGGGCTCAGAAGTCTTC. Translation gives CSSSQTGGSEVF. The CDR3 reads in full as CSSSQTGGSEVFF.

In its sample, this clone is large. The genes are named according to mouse. The read comes to an end 1 residue before the CDR3 does, leaving the germline J gene to fill in the end. The chain has TRBV12-2 and TRBJ1-4, with D unclear. CDR1 and CDR2 from the germline V gene are SGHLS and HYDKME. The CDR3 is 13 amino acids. The V end lost 3 bases, the J end lost 0 bases, and 4 bases lay between the germline ends. The CDR3 protein is CASSTVSNERLFF. The covered CDR3 bases are TGTGCCAGCTCTACAGTTTCCAACGAAAGATTATTT.

Note on this clone: Germline and genes: mouse. The read ends 1 residue early relative to the CDR3; the germline J gene fills the gap. The chain couples TRBV23 to TRBJ2-3. The germline gives CDR1 KGHTA, CDR2 FQNQQP. The CDR3 loop spans 15 amino acids. The CDR3 reads CSSSQSWGGAETLYF. CDR3 DNA (partial): TGCTCCAGCAGTCAATCGTGGGGCGGTGCAGAAACGCTGTAT.

For this clone: The listed genes are named as in mouse. The read terminates 1 residue before the CDR3 end, so the remaining end is supplied by the germline J gene. This sequence joins TRBV16 and TRBJ2-2; 9 bases align to TRBD2. Germline V gene sequence: CDR1 SGHSA, CDR2 FRNQAP. The CDR3 is made up of 13 amino acids. V was clipped by 5 bases and J by 6 bases; unmatched bases: 1. The CDR3 bases that were read are TGTGCAAGCAGCCTGGGGGGGGCCGGGCAGCTCTAC. This sequence encodes CASSLGGAGQLY. The entire CDR3 sequence reads CASSLGGAGQLYF.

In the case of this clone: These gene names are mouse names. The read gets to within 1 residue of the CDR3 end, and the germline J gene fills in the rest. This chain joins TRBV26 and TRBJ1-4; TRBD1 might be the D (6 bases). This CDR3 is built from 13 residues. Trimming cost V 8 bases and J 0 bases, with 7 bases left between them. Germline V CDR1 and CDR2: KGHPV, FQNQEV (reference sequence). This chain's CDR3 is CASSGVSNERLFF. CDR3 DNA (partial): TGTGCCAGCTCAGGGGTTTCCAACGAAAGATTATTT. Full variable domain (outside the CDR3, taken from reference TRBV26 and TRBJ1-4): NSKVIQTPRYLVKGQGQKAKMRCIPEKGHPVVFWYQQNKNNEFKFLINFQNQEVLQQIDMTEKRFSAECPSNSPCSLEIQSSEAGDSALYLCASSGVSNERLFFGHGTKLSVL.

Note on this clone: These gene names are mouse names. The read stops 1 residue short of the end of the CDR3; the missing end is completed from the germline J gene. This rearrangement joins TRBV3 to TRBJ2-4, with D tentatively TRBD2 (6 bases). Germline V lookup: CDR1 SNHLY, CDR2 FYNGKV (reference sequence). The CDR3 contains 16 residues. Trimming shortened V by 1 base and J by 0 bases, and 11 bases separated the two germline ends. CDR3 DNA, as far as it was read: TGTGCCAGCAGCTTAGGGGCAGGGACTAGTCAAAACACCTTGTAC. Translated: CASSLGAGTSQNTLY. The whole CDR3 sequence reads CASSLGAGTSQNTLYF. The whole variable domain, remainder taken from reference TRBV3 and TRBJ2-4, is GPKVLQIPSHQIIDMGQMVTLNCDPVSNHLYFYWYKQILGQQMEFLVNFYNGKVMEKSKLFKDQFSVERPDGSYFTLKIQPTALEDSAVYFCASSLGAGTSQNTLYFGAGTRLSVL.

Points on this clone: Gene labels here are mouse ones. The CDR3 end lies 1 residue beyond the end of the read and is filled in from the germline J gene. The rearrangement joins TRBV26 to TRBJ1-1; 8 bases fit TRBD1. This CDR3 is 14 amino acids long. The V gene end was trimmed by 7 bases and the J gene end by 0 bases; junction bases not matched to a gene: 4. Germline V gene data show CDR1 as KGHPV and CDR2 as FQNQEV (reference sequence). The part of the CDR3 DNA that was read is TGTGCCAGCACTCCGGGACAGGCAAACACAGAAGTCTTC. Translating it yields CASTPGQANTEVF. The entire CDR3 reads CASTPGQANTEVFF. The full variable domain, with the rest looked up from reference TRBV26 and TRBJ1-1, is NSKVIQTPRYLVKGQGQKAKMRCIPEKGHPVVFWYQQNKNNEFKFLINFQNQEVLQQIDMTEKRFSAECPSNSPCSLEIQSSEAGDSALYLCASTPGQANTEVFFGKGTRLTVV.